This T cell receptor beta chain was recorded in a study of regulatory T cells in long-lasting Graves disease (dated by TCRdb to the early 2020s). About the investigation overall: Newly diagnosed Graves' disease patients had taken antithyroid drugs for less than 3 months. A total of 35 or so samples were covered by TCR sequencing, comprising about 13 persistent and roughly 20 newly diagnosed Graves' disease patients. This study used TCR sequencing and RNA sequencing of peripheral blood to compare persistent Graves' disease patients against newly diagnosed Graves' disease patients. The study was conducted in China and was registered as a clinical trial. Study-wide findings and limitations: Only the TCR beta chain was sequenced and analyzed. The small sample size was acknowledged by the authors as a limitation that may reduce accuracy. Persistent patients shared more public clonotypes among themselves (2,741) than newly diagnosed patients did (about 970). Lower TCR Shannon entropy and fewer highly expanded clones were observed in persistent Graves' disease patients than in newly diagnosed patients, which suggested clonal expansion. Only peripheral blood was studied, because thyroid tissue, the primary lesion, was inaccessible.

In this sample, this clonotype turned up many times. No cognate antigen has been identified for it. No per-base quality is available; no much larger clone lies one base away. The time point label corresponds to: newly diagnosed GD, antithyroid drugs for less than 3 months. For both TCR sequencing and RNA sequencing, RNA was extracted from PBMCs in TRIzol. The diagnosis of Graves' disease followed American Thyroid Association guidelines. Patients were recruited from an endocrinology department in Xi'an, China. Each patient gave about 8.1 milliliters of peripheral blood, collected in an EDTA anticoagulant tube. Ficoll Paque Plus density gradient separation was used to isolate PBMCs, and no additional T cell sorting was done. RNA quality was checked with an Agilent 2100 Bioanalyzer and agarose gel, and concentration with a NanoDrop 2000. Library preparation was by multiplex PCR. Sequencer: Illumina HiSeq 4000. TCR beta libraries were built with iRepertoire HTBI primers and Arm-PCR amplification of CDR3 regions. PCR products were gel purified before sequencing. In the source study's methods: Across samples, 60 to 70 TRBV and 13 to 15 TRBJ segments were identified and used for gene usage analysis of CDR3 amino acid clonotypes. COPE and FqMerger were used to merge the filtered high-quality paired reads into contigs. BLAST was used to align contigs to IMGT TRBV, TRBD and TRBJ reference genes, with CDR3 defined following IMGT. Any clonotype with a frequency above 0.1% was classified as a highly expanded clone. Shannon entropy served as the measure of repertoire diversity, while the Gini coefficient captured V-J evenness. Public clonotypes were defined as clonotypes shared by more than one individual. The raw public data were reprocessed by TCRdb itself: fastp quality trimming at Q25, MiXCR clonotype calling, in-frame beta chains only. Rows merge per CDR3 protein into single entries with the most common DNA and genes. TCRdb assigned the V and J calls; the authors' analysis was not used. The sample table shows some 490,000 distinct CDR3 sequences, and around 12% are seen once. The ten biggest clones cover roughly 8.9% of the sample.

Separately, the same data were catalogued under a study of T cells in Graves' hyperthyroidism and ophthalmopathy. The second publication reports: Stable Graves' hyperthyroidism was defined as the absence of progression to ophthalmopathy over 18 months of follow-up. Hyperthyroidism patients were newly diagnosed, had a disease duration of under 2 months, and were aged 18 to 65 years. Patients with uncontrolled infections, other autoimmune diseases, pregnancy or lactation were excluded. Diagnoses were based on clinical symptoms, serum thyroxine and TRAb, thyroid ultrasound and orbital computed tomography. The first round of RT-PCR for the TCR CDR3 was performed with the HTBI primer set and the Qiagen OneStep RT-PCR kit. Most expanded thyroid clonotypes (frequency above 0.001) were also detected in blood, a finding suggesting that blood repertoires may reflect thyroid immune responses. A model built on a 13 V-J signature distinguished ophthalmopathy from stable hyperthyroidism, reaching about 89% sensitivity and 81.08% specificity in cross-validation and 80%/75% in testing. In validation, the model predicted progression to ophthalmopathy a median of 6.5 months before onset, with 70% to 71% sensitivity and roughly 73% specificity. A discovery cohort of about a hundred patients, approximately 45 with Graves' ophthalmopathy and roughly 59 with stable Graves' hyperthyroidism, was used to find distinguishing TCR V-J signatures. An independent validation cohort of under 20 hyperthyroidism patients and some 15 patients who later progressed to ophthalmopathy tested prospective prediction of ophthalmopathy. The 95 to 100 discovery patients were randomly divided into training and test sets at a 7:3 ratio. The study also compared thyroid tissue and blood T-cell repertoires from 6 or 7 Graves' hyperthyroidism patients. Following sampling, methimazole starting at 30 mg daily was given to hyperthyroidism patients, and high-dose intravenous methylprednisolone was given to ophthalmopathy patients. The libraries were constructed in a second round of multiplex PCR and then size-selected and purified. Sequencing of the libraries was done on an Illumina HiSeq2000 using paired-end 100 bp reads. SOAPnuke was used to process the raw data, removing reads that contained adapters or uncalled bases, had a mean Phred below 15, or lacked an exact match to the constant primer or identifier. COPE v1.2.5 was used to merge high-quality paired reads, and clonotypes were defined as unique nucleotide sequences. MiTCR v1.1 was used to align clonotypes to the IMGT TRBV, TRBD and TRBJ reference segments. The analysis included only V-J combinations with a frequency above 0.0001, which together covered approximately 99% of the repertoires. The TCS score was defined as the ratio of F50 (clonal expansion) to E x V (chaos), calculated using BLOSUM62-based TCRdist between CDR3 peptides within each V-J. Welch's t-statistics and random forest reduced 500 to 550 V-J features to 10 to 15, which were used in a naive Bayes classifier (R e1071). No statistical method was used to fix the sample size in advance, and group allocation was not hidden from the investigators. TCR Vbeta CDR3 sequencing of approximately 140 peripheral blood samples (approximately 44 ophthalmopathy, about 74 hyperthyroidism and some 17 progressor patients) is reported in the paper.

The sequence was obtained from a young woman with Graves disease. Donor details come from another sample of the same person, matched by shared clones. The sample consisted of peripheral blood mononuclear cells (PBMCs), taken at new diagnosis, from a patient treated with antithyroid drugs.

In nucleotide form, the sequence is TGCAGTGCTAGAGTGGTCTCCCTGGATACGCAGTATTTT. The resulting protein is CSARVVSLDTQYF. The chain was built from TRBV20-1 and TRBJ2-3, with the identity of the D gene unclear. V and J are truncated by 1 base and 6 bases respectively, leaving an intervening sequence of 11 bases. The germline V gene encodes CDR1 DFQATT and CDR2 SNEGSKA (reference sequence). From the cysteine through the phenylalanine, the CDR3 covers 13 amino acids. Only the CDR3 region is kept as DNA, spanning 39 bases read in frame from base 1.